The 4 T cell receptor beta chains in this list originate from one sample, sequenced in a study of molecular identifiers for immune sequencing clone quantification. TCRdb ran MiXCR on the PCR reads and lists one entry per CDR3 protein. The repertoire has some 97,000 distinct CDR3 sequences, less than 25% of them found once; the top ten carry under 1%. The specimen was naive CD8+ T cells from blood, with Jurkat cell RNA spiked in. Subset reported: FACS-sorted CD8+CD4-CCR7+CD45RA+ naive T cells. The receptors derive from a human donor in good health. Some libraries in this study had Jurkat cell RNA spiked in.

This clonotype was counted many times. This chain uses TRBV7-2 with TRBJ2-1; no clear D. Trimming left V 0 bases short and J 5 bases short, with 5 bases between. The CDR3 extends over 13 amino acids. Germline loops: CDR1 SGHTA, CDR2 FQGNSA. The CDR3 spells CASSLALDNEQFF. Here the CDR3 DNA reads TGTGCCAGCAGCTTAGCGCTAGACAATGAGCAGTTCTTC.

The chain carries TRBV4-1 and TRBJ2-7; D gene unclear. The length of the CDR3 is 13 residues. Trimming stripped 2 bases from V and 2 bases from J, with 7 bases between. Germline CDR1 is MGHRA and CDR2 is YSYEKL. The CDR3 loop reads CASSQPRTYEQYF. The CDR3 nucleotides read TGCGCCAGCAGCCAACCCCGGACCTACGAGCAGTACTTC.

There are many counts of this clonotype. The chain recombines TRBV4-2 with TRBJ2-7; 8 nucleotides align to TRBD1. The CDR3 spans 15 residues. In germline, CDR1 is LGHNA, CDR2 YNFKEQ. The V and J ends lost 0 bases and 4 bases, in that order; junction bases with no gene match: 5. The chain's CDR3 is CASSQDPQGAYEQYF. The CDR3 DNA follows: TGTGCCAGCAGCCAAGATCCGCAGGGGGCATACGAGCAGTACTTC.

This clonotype showed up just a few times. The chain joins TRBV6-2 or TRBV6-3 to TRBJ1-6; D not certain. V shed 0 bases and J shed 5 bases, with 20 bases lying between them. The CDR3 is 19 residues long. Germline values: CDR1 MNHEY, CDR2 SVGEGT. The CDR3, as DNA: TGTGCCAGCAGTTACTCGAGTATGAGGAAGACTCTCAATAATTCACCCCTCCACTTT. It encodes CASSYSSMRKTLNNSPLHF.